This T cell receptor beta chain was documented in a study of blood T cell repertoires in COVID-19. The protocol was immunoSEQ multiplex PCR, while the TCRdb copy is restricted to in-frame clones and leaves out a portion. The repertoire holds over 250,000 clones, with approximately 93% as singletons. This clone was recorded once. The CDR3 spans 16 residues. V was trimmed by 4 bases and J by 1 base, leaving 14 bases between them. Per the germline V gene, CDR1 is SGHVS and CDR2 is FNYEAQ. Sequences were obtained from peripheral blood. This TCR came from a woman in her twenties or thirties with COVID-19, enrolled during active disease. This sequence joins TRBV7-6 and TRBJ2-1, with D possibly TRBD2 on 7 matching bases. The CDR3 loop is CASSSGGGISYNEQFF. The CDR3 bases are TGTGCCAGCAGCTCTGGGGGGGGCATTTCCTACAATGAGCAGTTCTTC.